One and the same sample provided the 5 T cell receptor beta chains below, sequenced in a study of beta chain features in type 1 diabetes. The entirety of the isolated RNA underwent reverse transcription, so expressed TCRB transcripts were sequenced. Using immunoSEQ multiplex PCR, the repertoire was profiled, and TCRdb retains in-frame clones only, with some absent. Of 400,000 to 450,000 clones listed, approximately 15% were seen once; the top ten hold about 0.04%. The sample consisted of naive CD4+ T cells from blood. These receptor sequences come from a man aged 25 to 45 in good health.

The V call is TRBV7-9, the J call TRBJ2-4; D gene uncertain. V lost 3 bases and J lost 8, with 14 bases in between. CDR1 is SEHNR and CDR2 is FQNEAQ in the germline V gene (reference sequence). The CDR3 totals 14 residues. The CDR3 here is CASSFTAKGDIQYF. The CDR3 DNA is TGTGCCAGCAGCTTCACGGCGAAGGGTGACATTCAGTACTTC.

This chain connects TRBV7-8 to TRBJ2-2, with D unresolved. This CDR3 has 15 amino acids. Trimming took 2 bases from V and 4 from J, leaving 11 bases between them. Per germline, CDR1 SGHVS and CDR2 FQNEAQ. The CDR3 DNA sequence: TGTGCCAGCAGCTTACGCAGGCTAGGCACCGGGGAGCTGTTTTTT. Its protein product is CASSLRRLGTGELFF.

The sample holds a few counts of this clone. A much bigger clone sits one base away, suggesting this may be a read error. The identical CDR3 is also encoded by other nucleotide sequences in the sample. The chain couples TRBV11-2 to TRBJ2-3, with D unclear. This CDR3 is 12 amino acids long. Germline CDR1 and CDR2: SGHAT and FQNNGV. The ends were cut back, 1 base at V and 5 bases at J, with 4 bases in the middle. As DNA, the CDR3 is TGTGCCAGCAGCTTAGTGGGAGATACGCAGTATTTT. As protein: CASSLVGDTQYF.

This clone showed up just a few times. The rearrangement joins TRBV7-9 to TRBJ1-2; tentatively, D is TRBD1 (5 bases). This CDR3 contains 14 residues. Trimming shortened V by 1 base and J by 3 bases, and 9 bases separated the two germline ends. Germline V gene lookup returns CDR1 SEHNR and CDR2 FQNEAQ (reference sequence). CDR3 protein: CASSLDGTHYGYTF. CDR3 nucleotide sequence: TGTGCCAGCAGCTTAGACGGGACCCACTATGGCTACACCTTC.

This clone was detected only a few times. The rearrangement joins TRBV7-3 to TRBJ2-5, with TRBD2 identical over 9 bases. Trimming at V came to 4 bases and at J to 2 bases, leaving 5 bases not matched to a gene. CDR3 length equals 15 residues. CDR1 is SGHTA and CDR2 is FQGTGA in the germline V gene. CDR3 protein: CASSWASGTQETQYF. The CDR3 coding sequence is TGTGCCAGCAGCTGGGCTAGCGGGACTCAAGAGACCCAGTACTTC.